The clone carrying this TCR beta chain was detected ten times or more. The target antigen is unknown. The sample belongs to a study of T-cell reconstitution after alpha-beta-depleted transplantation in children. Construction of the TCRbeta library involved unique molecular identifiers. TCRdb reanalysed the PCR reads using MiXCR and keeps one entry per CDR3 protein. The sample lists 140,000 or so distinct CDR3 sequences, around 9% seen once, with about a sixth in the top ten. The ends lost 6 bases at V and 12 bases at J; junction bases unmatched: 7. The length of the CDR3 is 11 residues. General study results and limits: Expanded graft clones, several hundred of them, were reportedly the source of alpha-beta T cells about two months after transplant. It was newly produced T cells that mostly accounted for T-cell counts and diversity one year after transplant. Surviving recipient T cells and intrathymic progenitors accounted for some patients' high TCRbeta diversity at day 60.

Sequencing was performed on PBMCs, mostly from graft donor cells, taken 180 days after TCRalphabeta/CD19-depleted stem cell transplant. The receptor was isolated from a female patient younger than 10 who had a stem cell transplant for congenital amegakaryocytic thrombocytopenia, so the T cells may come from the graft donor. The J gene is TRBJ1-1, the V gene TRBV12-3 or TRBV12-4; 7 bases fit TRBD1. The CDR3 region is CASSPTGNTFF. The CDR3 DNA sequence: TGTGCCAGCAGCCCGACAGGGAATACTTTCTTT.